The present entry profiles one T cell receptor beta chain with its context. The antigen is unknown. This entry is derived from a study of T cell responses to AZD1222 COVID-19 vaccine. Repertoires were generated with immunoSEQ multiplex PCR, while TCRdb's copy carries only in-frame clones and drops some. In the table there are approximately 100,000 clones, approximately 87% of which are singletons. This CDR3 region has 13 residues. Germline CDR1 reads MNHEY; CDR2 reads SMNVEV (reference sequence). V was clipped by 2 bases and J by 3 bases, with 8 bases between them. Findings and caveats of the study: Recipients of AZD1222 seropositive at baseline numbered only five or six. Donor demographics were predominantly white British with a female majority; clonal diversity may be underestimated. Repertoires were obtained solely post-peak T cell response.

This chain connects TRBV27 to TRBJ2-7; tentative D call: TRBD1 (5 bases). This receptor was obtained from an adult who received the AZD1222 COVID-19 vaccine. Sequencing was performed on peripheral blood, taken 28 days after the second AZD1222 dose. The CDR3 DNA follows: TGTGCCAGCAGTTTAGTAGGACACTACGAGCAGTACTTC. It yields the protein CASSLVGHYEQYF.